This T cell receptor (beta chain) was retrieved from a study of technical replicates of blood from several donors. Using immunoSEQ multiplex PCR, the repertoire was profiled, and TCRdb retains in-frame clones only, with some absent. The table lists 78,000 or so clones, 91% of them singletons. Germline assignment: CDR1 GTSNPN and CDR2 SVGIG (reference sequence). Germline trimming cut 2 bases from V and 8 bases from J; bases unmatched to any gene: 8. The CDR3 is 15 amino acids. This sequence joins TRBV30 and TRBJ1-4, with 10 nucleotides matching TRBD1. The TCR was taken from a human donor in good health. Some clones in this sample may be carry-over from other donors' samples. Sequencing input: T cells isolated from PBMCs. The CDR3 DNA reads TGTGCCTGGAGTCTTTGGACAGGGGGGCGGGAAAAACTGTTTTTT. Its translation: CAWSLWTGGREKLFF.